This is a list of T cell receptor beta chains from one sample in a study of radiation and T cells in renal cell carcinoma. The data were produced by immunoSEQ multiplex PCR, yet TCRdb's version contains in-frame clones alone and is incomplete. The sample carries about 130,000 clones, 80% to 85% recorded once. The specimen was blood, collected from a patient whose treatment included radiotherapy and nephrectomy. The receptors were gathered from a woman aged 55 to 70 with renal cell carcinoma. Both conserved end residues are part of each CDR3. The order of the fields is D gene, J gene, V gene, clone size, CDR3 protein, CDR3 DNA. D genes are given only for firm matches. Only some rows state a clone size, as once, few, many or a class for expanded clones.

NA	TRBJ1-2	TRBV14	NA	CASSQGNSHSYGYTF	TGTGCCAGCAGCCAAGGGAACAGCCACTCCTATGGCTACACCTTC
NA	TRBJ2-7	TRBV5-1	NA	CASSAGTEVNYEQYF	TGCGCCAGCAGCGCCGGGACGGAAGTTAACTACGAGCAGTACTTC
NA	TRBJ2-3	TRBV28	once	CASTGGLQTQYF	TGTGCCAGTACCGGAGGACTACAGACGCAGTATTTT
NA	TRBJ1-1	TRBV7-3	few	CASSSQGGTEAFF	TGTGCCAGCAGCTCACAGGGTGGAACTGAAGCTTTCTTT
NA	TRBJ2-7	TRBV5-1	NA	CASSLDRAYEQYF	TGCGCCAGCAGCTTAGACAGAGCCTACGAGCAGTACTTC
NA	TRBJ1-3	TRBV9	NA	CASSASWQRSGNTIYF	TGTGCCAGCAGCGCTTCGTGGCAGCGGTCTGGAAACACCATATATTTT
TRBD1	TRBJ1-2	TRBV9	NA	CASSVAGTGGYGYTF	TGTGCCAGCAGCGTAGCCGGGACAGGGGGCTATGGCTACACCTTC
NA	TRBJ2-1	TRBV2	NA	CASSVGLNEQFF	TGTGCCAGCAGTGTGGGACTGAATGAGCAGTTCTTC
TRBD2	TRBJ2-7	TRBV7-2	NA	CASSPWTSGSYEQYF	TGTGCCAGCAGCCCCTGGACTAGCGGGAGCTACGAGCAGTACTTC
NA	TRBJ1-2	TRBV5-5	NA	CASSLEHYNYGYTF	TGTGCCAGCAGCTTGGAACATTATAACTATGGCTACACCTTC
NA	TRBJ2-5	TRBV28	once	CASAGNGIWETQYF	TGTGCCAGTGCGGGCAATGGAATCTGGGAGACCCAGTACTTC
TRBD2	TRBJ2-7	TRBV5-6	NA	CASSRDGGIAYEQYF	TGTGCCAGCAGCCGTGACGGGGGGATCGCCTACGAGCAGTACTTC
NA	TRBJ2-5	TRBV19	NA	CASSNQGAWTETQYF	TGTGCCAGTAGTAATCAGGGAGCATGGACAGAGACCCAGTACTTC
NA	TRBJ1-4	TRBV28	NA	CASRARTNEKLFF	TGTGCCAGCAGGGCCAGAACTAATGAAAAACTGTTTTTT
NA	TRBJ2-5	TRBV5-8	few	CASSLDGGAGETQYF	TGTGCCAGCAGCTTGGACGGTGGGGCAGGGGAGACCCAGTACTTC
NA	TRBJ2-5	TRBV19	NA	CASTPDNQETQYF	TGTGCCAGTACCCCCGACAACCAAGAGACCCAGTACTTC
NA	TRBJ1-2	TRBV14	NA	CASSQDGRANYGYTF	TGTGCCAGCAGCCAAGATGGGCGGGCTAACTATGGCTACACCTTC
TRBD1	TRBJ2-7	TRBV5-4	NA	CASSPGQGTSYEQYF	TGTGCCAGCAGCCCCGGACAGGGAACCTCCTACGAGCAGTACTTC
NA	TRBJ2-3	TRBV9	NA	CASSVGGTANTQFF	TGTGCCAGCAGCGTAGGGGGGACGGCCAATACGCAGTTTTTT
NA	TRBJ2-3	TRBV10-3	NA	CAISVGADTQYF	TGTGCCATCAGTGTGGGGGCAGATACGCAGTATTTT
NA	TRBJ1-5	TRBV27	NA	CASGLQYNQPQHF	TGTGCCAGCGGCCTACAATATAATCAGCCCCAGCATTTT
NA	TRBJ2-1	TRBV11-2	NA	CASSPNREQFF	TGTGCCAGCAGCCCTAACAGGGAGCAGTTCTTC
TRBD1	TRBJ1-2	TRBV7-2	NA	CASSPWTGGGADYGYTF	TGTGCCAGCAGCCCTTGGACAGGAGGAGGAGCTGACTATGGCTACACCTTC
NA	TRBJ2-6	TRBV5-1	NA	CASLGGPGANVLTF	TGCGCCAGCCTCGGGGGGCCGGGGGCCAACGTCCTGACTTTC
TRBD2	TRBJ2-1	TRBV30	NA	CAWGLAAYNEQFF	TGTGCCTGGGGACTAGCGGCCTACAATGAGCAGTTCTTC
NA	TRBJ1-6	TRBV25-1	few	CASSVTDSLNSPLHF	TGTGCCAGCAGCGTTACCGACAGCCTGAATTCACCCCTCCACTTT
NA	TRBJ2-3	TRBV27	NA	CASTGGSSTDTQYF	TGTGCCAGCACCGGGGGAAGTTCCACAGATACGCAGTATTTT
NA	TRBJ1-1	TRBV5-1	few	CASSGGSTVNTEAFF	TGCGCCAGCAGCGGGGGATCGACAGTGAACACTGAAGCTTTCTTT
NA	TRBJ2-7	TRBV6-1	NA	CASSVRSGDGGYEQYF	TGTGCCAGCAGTGTAAGGTCAGGCGACGGAGGCTACGAGCAGTACTTC
NA	TRBJ2-5	TRBV5-1	NA	CASSAQSGPPRETQYF	TGCGCCAGCAGCGCACAGAGTGGACCGCCAAGAGAGACCCAGTACTTC